The present TCR beta chain was sequenced within a study of cytomegalovirus exposure and HLA in healthy donors. V lost 3 bases and J 6 bases, leaving 12 bases between the germline ends. Germline V gives CDR1 SEHNR, CDR2 FQNEAQ (reference sequence). CDR3 size: 15 residues. Both 60 Vbeta primers and 13 Jbeta primers went into the PCR. Sequencing was performed with immunoSEQ multiplex PCR; in TCRdb, only in-frame clones are kept and a portion is missing. The repertoire holds 150,000 to 200,000 clones, with approximately 80% as singletons. This sequence was found in a male donor in good health and CMV-seronegative. Sequencing input: PBMCs. The chain combines TRBV7-9 with TRBJ1-6; D is perhaps TRBD1 (6 bases). As DNA, the CDR3 is TGTGCCAGCAGCTTCAGTGCAGGGGCTAATTCACCCCTCCACTTT. Encoded protein: CASSFSAGANSPLHF.